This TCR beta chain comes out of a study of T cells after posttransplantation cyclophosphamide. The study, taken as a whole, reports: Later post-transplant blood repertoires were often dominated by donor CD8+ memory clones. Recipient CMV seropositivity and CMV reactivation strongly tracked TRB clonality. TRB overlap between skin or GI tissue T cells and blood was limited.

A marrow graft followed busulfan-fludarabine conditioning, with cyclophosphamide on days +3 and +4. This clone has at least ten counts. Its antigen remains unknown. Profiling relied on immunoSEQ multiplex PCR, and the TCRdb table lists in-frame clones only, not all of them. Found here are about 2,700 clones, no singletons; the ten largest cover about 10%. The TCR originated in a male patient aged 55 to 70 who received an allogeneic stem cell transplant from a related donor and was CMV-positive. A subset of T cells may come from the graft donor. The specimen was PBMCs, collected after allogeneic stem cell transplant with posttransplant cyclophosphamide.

This CDR3 reads CASSPPGTGVIKTQYF. CDR3 DNA: TGTGCCAGCTCACCACCCGGGACAGGGGTGATTAAGACCCAGTACTTC. V gene TRBV18 combines with J gene TRBJ2-5; 10 bases fit TRBD1. V lost 0 bases and J lost 6; bases outside the gene matches: 7. The germline V gene encodes CDR1 KGHSH and CDR2 LQKENI. The CDR3 is 16 amino acids.